Described below is a single T cell receptor (beta chain) sequence and its context. The entry originates in a study of blood T cell repertoires in COVID-19. Study as a whole: Material from acute and convalescent COVID-19 was sourced from the United States, Italy and Spain. The cDNA or gDNA used as material had been derived from T cells, B-cell-depleted T cells, or PBMCs.

Germline V gene data show CDR1 as MNHEY and CDR2 as SVGAGI. The V gene end was trimmed by 6 bases and the J gene end by 7 bases; junction bases not matched to a gene: 5. This CDR3 spans 14 amino acids. Authors' data handling: Estimation of nucleated cell counts relied on the amplification of reference gene primers. Sequenced by immunoSEQ multiplex PCR; TCRdb stores in-frame clones only, minus some. The V and J calls and clone size come from that table; D and trimming were worked out from the DNA. The table includes a few hundred thousand clones, about 87% detected once. What the recovered Cohort 3 donors had was two negative PCRs, clearance, or symptom resolution.

This sequence originates from a woman aged 50 to 60 who had recovered from COVID-19. What was sequenced was PBMCs or T cells enriched from blood (not recorded which). The V call is TRBV6-5, the J call TRBJ2-3; TRBD2 agrees at 12 bases. The CDR3 region is CASSLAGGPNTQYF. For the CDR3, the DNA is TGTGCCAGCAGCCTAGCGGGAGGGCCCAATACGCAGTATTTT.